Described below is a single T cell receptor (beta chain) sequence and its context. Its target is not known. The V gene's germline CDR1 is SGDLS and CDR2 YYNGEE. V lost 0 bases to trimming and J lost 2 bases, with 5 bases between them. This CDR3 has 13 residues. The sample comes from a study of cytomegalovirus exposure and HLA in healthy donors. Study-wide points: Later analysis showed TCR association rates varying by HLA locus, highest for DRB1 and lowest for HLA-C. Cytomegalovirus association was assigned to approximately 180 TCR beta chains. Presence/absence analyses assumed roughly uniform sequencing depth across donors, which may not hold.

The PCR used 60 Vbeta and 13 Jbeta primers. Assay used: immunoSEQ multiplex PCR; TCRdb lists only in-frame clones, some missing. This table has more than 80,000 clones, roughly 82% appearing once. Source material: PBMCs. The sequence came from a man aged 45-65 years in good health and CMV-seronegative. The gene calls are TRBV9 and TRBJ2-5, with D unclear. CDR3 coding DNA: TGTGCCAGCAGCGTAGGAGTACAAGAGACCCAGTACTTC. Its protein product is CASSVGVQETQYF. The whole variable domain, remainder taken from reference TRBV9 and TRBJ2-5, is DSGVTQTPKHLITATGQRVTLRCSPRSGDLSVYWYQQSLDQGLQFLIQYYNGEERAKGNILERFSAQQFPDLHSELNLSSLELGDSALYFCASSVGVQETQYFGPGTRLLVL.